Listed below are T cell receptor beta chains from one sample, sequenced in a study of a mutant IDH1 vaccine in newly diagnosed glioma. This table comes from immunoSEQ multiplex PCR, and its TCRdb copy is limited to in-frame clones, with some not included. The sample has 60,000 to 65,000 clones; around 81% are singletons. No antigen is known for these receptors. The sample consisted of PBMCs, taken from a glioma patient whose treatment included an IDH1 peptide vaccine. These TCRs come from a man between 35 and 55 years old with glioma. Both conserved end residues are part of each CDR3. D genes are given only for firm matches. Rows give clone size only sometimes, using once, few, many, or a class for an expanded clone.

cdr3_nt: TGTGCCAGCAGCTTAGACGGGGGCACTGAAGCTTTCTTT
cdr3_aa: CASSLDGGTEAFF
d_call: NA
j_call: TRBJ1-1
clone_size: NA
v_call: TRBV11-2

cdr3_nt: TGTGCCATCAGTGTTGGTTGGACCACCCCCCCAGATACGCAGTATTTT
cdr3_aa: CAISVGWTTPPDTQYF
d_call: NA
j_call: TRBJ2-3
clone_size: NA
v_call: TRBV10-3

cdr3_nt: TGTGCCAGCAGTTTCGTGGGTGATGAGCAGTTCTTC
cdr3_aa: CASSFVGDEQFF
d_call: NA
j_call: TRBJ2-1
clone_size: NA
v_call: TRBV28

cdr3_nt: TGTGCCAGTAGTCTCGGGGGGGTTAGGGAGACCCAGTACTTC
cdr3_aa: CASSLGGVRETQYF
d_call: TRBD2
j_call: TRBJ2-5
clone_size: once
v_call: TRBV19

cdr3_nt: TGTGCCAGCAGCTTTCCAGGGTTTCCCCACTATGGCTACACCTTC
cdr3_aa: CASSFPGFPHYGYTF
d_call: NA
j_call: TRBJ1-2
clone_size: NA
v_call: TRBV7-9

cdr3_nt: TGTGCCAGCAGCCCGCCGACAGTGAACACTGAAGCTTTCTTT
cdr3_aa: CASSPPTVNTEAFF
d_call: NA
j_call: TRBJ1-1
clone_size: few
v_call: TRBV5-4

cdr3_nt: TGCGCCAGCAGCATCGGACCTGGGGCCAACAATGAGCAGTTCTTC
cdr3_aa: CASSIGPGANNEQFF
d_call: NA
j_call: TRBJ2-1
clone_size: NA
v_call: TRBV5-1

cdr3_nt: TGTGCCAGCAGCTTAGGACGACAATCTTACGAGCAGTACTTC
cdr3_aa: CASSLGRQSYEQYF
d_call: NA
j_call: TRBJ2-7
clone_size: NA
v_call: TRBV11-2

cdr3_nt: TGTGCCAGCAGCCTCGGGACAGGAGAATACGAGCAGTACTTC
cdr3_aa: CASSLGTGEYEQYF
d_call: TRBD1
j_call: TRBJ2-7
clone_size: NA
v_call: TRBV25-1

cdr3_nt: TGTGCCAGCAGCTCGGGACTAGCGGGGACAGATACGCAGTATTTT
cdr3_aa: CASSSGLAGTDTQYF
d_call: TRBD2
j_call: TRBJ2-3
clone_size: NA
v_call: TRBV7-9

cdr3_nt: TGTGCCAGCAGTTACAGGGAGAGGGTTGAGACCCAGTACTTC
cdr3_aa: CASSYRERVETQYF
d_call: NA
j_call: TRBJ2-5
clone_size: NA
v_call: TRBV6-6

cdr3_nt: TGTGCCTGGGGGGGTGAGCAGTTCTTC
cdr3_aa: CAWGGEQFF
d_call: NA
j_call: TRBJ2-1
clone_size: NA
v_call: TRBV30

cdr3_nt: TGTGCCAGCAGCTGGGACACACTAAAGTACTTC
cdr3_aa: CASSWDTLKYF
d_call: NA
j_call: TRBJ2-7
clone_size: NA
v_call: TRBV2

cdr3_nt: TGTGCTGCTAAATTTGGCACCTACGAGCAGTACTTC
cdr3_aa: CAAKFGTYEQYF
d_call: NA
j_call: TRBJ2-7
clone_size: NA
v_call: TRBV30

cdr3_nt: TGTGCCAGCAGCAGTGCGGGTAACTATGGCTACACCTTC
cdr3_aa: CASSSAGNYGYTF
d_call: NA
j_call: TRBJ1-2
clone_size: NA
v_call: TRBV14

cdr3_nt: TGTGCCAGCAGCTCGGGACAGGGGATTGAGGGAAACACCATATATTTT
cdr3_aa: CASSSGQGIEGNTIYF
d_call: TRBD1
j_call: TRBJ1-3
clone_size: NA
v_call: TRBV7-8

cdr3_nt: TGTGCCAGCAGCTTCACTAGCGGTCCCACAGATACGCAGTATTTT
cdr3_aa: CASSFTSGPTDTQYF
d_call: TRBD2
j_call: TRBJ2-3
clone_size: NA
v_call: TRBV14

cdr3_nt: TGTGCCAGCAGTCCCAAGGGGCTGAAAAATCAGCCCCAGCATTTT
cdr3_aa: CASSPKGLKNQPQHF
d_call: NA
j_call: TRBJ1-5
clone_size: NA
v_call: TRBV28

cdr3_nt: TGTGCCAGCATCCCTCAGGGAACCTCCTCCGAGCAGTACTTC
cdr3_aa: CASIPQGTSSEQYF
d_call: NA
j_call: TRBJ2-7
clone_size: few
v_call: TRBV2

cdr3_nt: TGTGCCTGGAGTTGGGGGAGCAATGAGCAGTTCTTC
cdr3_aa: CAWSWGSNEQFF
d_call: NA
j_call: TRBJ2-1
clone_size: NA
v_call: TRBV30

cdr3_nt: TGTGCCACAGCGGGAGGGGAGTACACTGAAGCTTTCTTT
cdr3_aa: CATAGGEYTEAFF
d_call: NA
j_call: TRBJ1-1
clone_size: NA
v_call: TRBV2

cdr3_nt: TGCAGCGGTGGACCATTAGGGACATCCGGGGAGCTGTTTTTT
cdr3_aa: CSGGPLGTSGELFF
d_call: NA
j_call: TRBJ2-2
clone_size: NA
v_call: TRBV29-1

cdr3_nt: TGTGCCAGCAGTGGCGGGCACGGCTACGAGCAGTACTTC
cdr3_aa: CASSGGHGYEQYF
d_call: NA
j_call: TRBJ2-7
clone_size: NA
v_call: TRBV6-1

cdr3_nt: TGTGCCATCAGTGCCAGGTTTACAGCGAGACTCTCAAACTATGGCTACACCTTC
cdr3_aa: CAISARFTARLSNYGYTF
d_call: NA
j_call: TRBJ1-2
clone_size: NA
v_call: TRBV10-3

cdr3_nt: TGTGCCTGGAGTCCTTATCAATCTGGGTACAATGAGCAGTTCTTC
cdr3_aa: CAWSPYQSGYNEQFF
d_call: NA
j_call: TRBJ2-1
clone_size: NA
v_call: TRBV30

cdr3_nt: TGTGCCAGCAGTTTATCGGCAGGGGTAAACAATCAGCCCCAGCATTTT
cdr3_aa: CASSLSAGVNNQPQHF
d_call: NA
j_call: TRBJ1-5
clone_size: NA
v_call: TRBV27

cdr3_nt: TGTGCCAGCAGTTCCGGGACAGAGCAGTTCTTC
cdr3_aa: CASSSGTEQFF
d_call: NA
j_call: TRBJ2-1
clone_size: NA
v_call: TRBV11-2

cdr3_nt: TGTGCCAGCAGCGTATTTGGACTTTCCACAGATACGCAGTATTTT
cdr3_aa: CASSVFGLSTDTQYF
d_call: NA
j_call: TRBJ2-3
clone_size: NA
v_call: TRBV9

cdr3_nt: TGTGCCAGCAGCTTAGGGGCGACTGGAGCTAACTATGGCTACACCTTC
cdr3_aa: CASSLGATGANYGYTF
d_call: NA
j_call: TRBJ1-2
clone_size: once
v_call: TRBV7-8

cdr3_nt: TGTGCTAGCAGCTCCGTGACAGGGGGCCAAGAGACCCAGTACTTC
cdr3_aa: CASSSVTGGQETQYF
d_call: TRBD1
j_call: TRBJ2-5
clone_size: NA
v_call: TRBV7-7

cdr3_nt: TGTGCCAGCAGACCCGGGACAGGGATAACCTACGAGCAGTACTTC
cdr3_aa: CASRPGTGITYEQYF
d_call: TRBD1
j_call: TRBJ2-7
clone_size: NA
v_call: TRBV7-2

cdr3_nt: TGTGCCAGCAGACGACTTGGGGGCACAGATACGCAGTATTTT
cdr3_aa: CASRRLGGTDTQYF
d_call: NA
j_call: TRBJ2-3
clone_size: NA
v_call: TRBV6-5

cdr3_nt: TGTGCCAGCAGTCGTTTTACAGGGGGCCATCAGCCCCAGCATTTT
cdr3_aa: CASSRFTGGHQPQHF
d_call: TRBD1
j_call: TRBJ1-5
clone_size: NA
v_call: TRBV27

cdr3_nt: TGTGCCAGCGCCTTTCCCACCGGGGAGCTGTTTTTT
cdr3_aa: CASAFPTGELFF
d_call: NA
j_call: TRBJ2-2
clone_size: NA
v_call: TRBV7-2

cdr3_nt: TGTGCCAGCAGTGAAGCGCAGAGGGGGACGGCCGGGGAGCTGTTTTTT
cdr3_aa: CASSEAQRGTAGELFF
d_call: NA
j_call: TRBJ2-2
clone_size: NA
v_call: TRBV6-1

cdr3_nt: TGTGCCAGCCGACAACAGGGGGCGAGTCGTCCCGGGGAGCTGTTTTTT
cdr3_aa: CASRQQGASRPGELFF
d_call: TRBD1
j_call: TRBJ2-2
clone_size: NA
v_call: TRBV19

cdr3_nt: TGTGCCAGCAGCTTGAGACAGGGGAACAATCAGCCCCAGCATTTT
cdr3_aa: CASSLRQGNNQPQHF
d_call: TRBD1
j_call: TRBJ1-5
clone_size: NA
v_call: TRBV7-2

cdr3_nt: TGCGCCAGCAGCGCCGGAGACGGACGTGCCTACTTC
cdr3_aa: CASSAGDGRAYF
d_call: NA
j_call: TRBJ2-7
clone_size: NA
v_call: TRBV5-1

cdr3_nt: TGTGCCGAGTGGAAGCGGGATAAGGAACACACCGGGGAGCTGTTTTTT
cdr3_aa: CAEWKRDKEHTGELFF
d_call: TRBD2
j_call: TRBJ2-2
clone_size: NA
v_call: TRBV6-8

cdr3_nt: TGTGCCAGCAGTTACCGGTCGGCAGGGAGGATTCAAGCTTTCTTT
cdr3_aa: CASSYRSAGRIQAFF
d_call: NA
j_call: TRBJ1-1
clone_size: few
v_call: TRBV6-5

cdr3_nt: TGTGCCAGCAGCTTACTAGCGGGAGGTCCTCGCACTGATACGCAGTATTTT
cdr3_aa: CASSLLAGGPRTDTQYF
d_call: TRBD2
j_call: TRBJ2-3
clone_size: NA
v_call: TRBV7-2

cdr3_nt: TGCGCCAGCAGCCTAGGACAGTTCTCTGGGGCCAACGTCCTGACTTTC
cdr3_aa: CASSLGQFSGANVLTF
d_call: NA
j_call: TRBJ2-6
clone_size: NA
v_call: TRBV5-1

cdr3_nt: TGTGCCAGCAGCTTATTGGCGGATACGCAGTATTTT
cdr3_aa: CASSLLADTQYF
d_call: NA
j_call: TRBJ2-3
clone_size: NA
v_call: TRBV11-2

cdr3_nt: TGCGCCAGCAGGTCAGGGAATTCACCCCTCCACTTT
cdr3_aa: CASRSGNSPLHF
d_call: NA
j_call: TRBJ1-6
clone_size: NA
v_call: TRBV4-1

cdr3_nt: TGTGCCTGGAGTGTACAAAGGGGAGGGATCGCCGGGGAGCTGTTTTTT
cdr3_aa: CAWSVQRGGIAGELFF
d_call: TRBD2
j_call: TRBJ2-2
clone_size: NA
v_call: TRBV30

cdr3_nt: TGTGCCAGCAGCCAACCGGACAGGTACCAAGAGACCCAGTACTTC
cdr3_aa: CASSQPDRYQETQYF
d_call: TRBD1
j_call: TRBJ2-5
clone_size: NA
v_call: TRBV4-2

cdr3_nt: TGTGCCAGCTCCCCGGAACAGGGCAACCATGATCAGCCCCAGCATTTT
cdr3_aa: CASSPEQGNHDQPQHF
d_call: NA
j_call: TRBJ1-5
clone_size: NA
v_call: TRBV18

cdr3_nt: TGCGCCAGCAGCCTCGGGTCGAGCTACAATGAGCAGTTCTTC
cdr3_aa: CASSLGSSYNEQFF
d_call: NA
j_call: TRBJ2-1
clone_size: NA
v_call: TRBV5-1

cdr3_nt: TGTGCCAGCAGTACGACAGGGGCGGAGACCCAGTACTTC
cdr3_aa: CASSTTGAETQYF
d_call: TRBD1
j_call: TRBJ2-5
clone_size: NA
v_call: TRBV27

cdr3_nt: TGTGCCAGCCTTTCCCGACTAGCGGGAGATAATGAGCAGTTCTTC
cdr3_aa: CASLSRLAGDNEQFF
d_call: TRBD2
j_call: TRBJ2-1
clone_size: NA
v_call: TRBV6-5

cdr3_nt: TGTGCCAGCAGTGAATACCGGGGTCTGGGGGGCTACACCTTC
cdr3_aa: CASSEYRGLGGYTF
d_call: NA
j_call: TRBJ1-2
clone_size: once
v_call: TRBV25-1

cdr3_nt: TGTGCCAGCGCCGACCGGGGACTAGCAGTGATCTTC
cdr3_aa: CASADRGLAVIF
d_call: TRBD2
j_call: TRBJ2-1
clone_size: NA
v_call: TRBV5-6

cdr3_nt: TGTGCCACCAGCAGAACGAATCAGCCCCAGCATTTT
cdr3_aa: CATSRTNQPQHF
d_call: NA
j_call: TRBJ1-5
clone_size: few
v_call: TRBV15

cdr3_nt: TGTGCCAGCAGTTACTCCGGGACAGGAATCTACGAGCAGTACTTC
cdr3_aa: CASSYSGTGIYEQYF
d_call: TRBD1
j_call: TRBJ2-7
clone_size: NA
v_call: TRBV6-6

cdr3_nt: TGTGCCAGCAGTTACTTACAGGGGAGGTCACCCCTCCACTTT
cdr3_aa: CASSYLQGRSPLHF
d_call: TRBD1
j_call: TRBJ1-6
clone_size: NA
v_call: TRBV6-6

cdr3_nt: TGTGCCAGCAGCTTGGTGGGGCTCCGGGAAAAACTGTTTTTT
cdr3_aa: CASSLVGLREKLFF
d_call: NA
j_call: TRBJ1-4
clone_size: NA
v_call: TRBV5-5

cdr3_nt: TGTGCCAGCAGCTCGGGGAGGGCAGATAACTATGGCTACACCTTC
cdr3_aa: CASSSGRADNYGYTF
d_call: NA
j_call: TRBJ1-2
clone_size: NA
v_call: TRBV7-8